This T cell receptor beta chain is from a study of OX40 agonist ivuxolimab in advanced cancers. No patient had autoimmune disease or received systemic immunosuppression. Profiled with immunoSEQ multiplex PCR; TCRdb holds only in-frame clones, not every one. The sample shows 55,000 to 80,000 clones, more than 65% of them seen only once. Trimming stripped 0 bases from V and 0 bases from J, with 9 bases between. The V gene's germline CDR1 is SGHDT and CDR2 YYEEEE. The CDR3 runs 15 residues. The receptor was derived from an adult with an advanced solid tumor such as melanoma, head and neck, liver or kidney cancer. The rearrangement joins TRBV5-6 to TRBJ1-2, with D unresolved. The sequenced sample was CD4+ or CD8+ T cells sorted from blood, obtained in a trial of the OX40 agonist ivuxolimab. The CDR3 reads CASSLVTATNYGYTF. CDR3 bases: TGTGCCAGCAGCTTGGTAACAGCGACTAACTATGGCTACACCTTC.